This TCR beta chain was identified in a study of T-cell memory formation after mild COVID-19. Study findings and constraints: That cross-reactive memory joined was suggested by some responding clones appearing in pre-infection memory. Clones contracting day 15 to 85 were balanced CD4/CD8; later expanders leaned CD4+.

This CDR3 has 13 amino acids. J lost 7 bases, V lost 6 bases, and 8 bases had no gene match. CDR1 and CDR2 from the germline V gene are SGHTA and FQGTGA. 5'RACE primed from the constant segment yielded TCR alpha and TCR beta cDNA libraries bearing sample barcodes and UMIs. Via MiXCR, TCRdb re-called the 5' RACE reads, giving one row per CDR3 protein. The profile covers around 180,000 distinct CDR3 sequences, with about a sixth appearing a single time and about 1.9% taken by the ten largest. Comment on this clonotype: Its antigen is unknown.

Sequencing was carried out using PBMCs or a T cell subset sorted from them (not recorded which). The receptor was derived from an adult woman who had mild COVID-19 (a few samples of this study predate the infection). Cell type and time point are not known. The chain couples TRBV7-3 to TRBJ2-5, with TRBD1 identical over 7 bases. The CDR3 loop is CASRERQGGTQYF. In DNA, the CDR3 is TGTGCCAGCAGGGAGAGACAGGGCGGGACCCAGTACTTC.